This TCR beta chain was captured in a study of blood T cell repertoires in COVID-19. This clone was detected only a few times. Profiling relied on immunoSEQ multiplex PCR, and the TCRdb table lists in-frame clones only, not all of them. Among under 150,000 clones, more than 75% were seen once, and the ten largest hold roughly 4.3%. This TCR derives from a man aged 60 to 69 with acute or convalescent COVID-19. The sample consisted of peripheral blood.

This chain's CDR3 is CASSESGLAGYNEQFF. The CDR3 nucleotides read TGTGCCAGCAGCGAATCGGGACTAGCGGGCTACAATGAGCAGTTCTTC. V usage is TRBV6-4 and J usage is TRBJ2-1; 12 bases line up with TRBD2. This CDR3 is built from 16 residues. Germline V gene data show CDR1 as MRHNA and CDR2 as SNTAGT. V lost 6 bases and J lost 3; bases outside the gene matches: 6.